This T cell receptor beta chain was profiled in a study of cytomegalovirus exposure and HLA in healthy donors. PCR used 60 Vbeta primers and 13 Jbeta primers. Only in-frame clones appear in the TCRdb table, and some are missing; sequencing was by immunoSEQ multiplex PCR. The sample includes 95,000 to 150,000 clones, 75% to 85% of them seen just once. The ends lost 2 bases at V and 1 base at J; junction bases unmatched: 12. The CDR3 length is 18 residues. The V gene's germline CDR1 is MNHNS and CDR2 SASEGT. The sample taken for sequencing was PBMCs. The sequence came from a woman in her 50s in good health and CMV-seropositive. The chain employs TRBV6-1 and TRBJ1-2, with 8 bases fitting TRBD1. The chain's CDR3 is CASSEYVGGTGGNYGYTF. The CDR3 DNA reads as TGTGCCAGCAGTGAATACGTTGGCGGGACAGGAGGTAACTATGGCTACACCTTC.